Below, 29 T cell receptor beta chains from the same sample are listed, as sequenced in a study of T cells in Graves' hyperthyroidism and ophthalmopathy. The investigators amplified TCR beta CDR3 regions from RNA transcripts. TCR CDR3 underwent first-round RT-PCR with the HTBI primer set. TCRdb reanalysed the multiplex PCR reads using MiXCR and keeps one entry per CDR3 protein. The table shows 560,000 or so distinct CDR3 sequences, with 15% to 20% occurring only once. The sequenced sample consisted of blood. The receptors stem from a man between 40 and 49 years old with Graves' ophthalmopathy.

The chain is built from TRBV5-1 and TRBJ2-7; D is undetermined. CDR3 size: 15 residues. Germline CDR1 reads SGHRS; CDR2 reads YFSETQ. V lost 0 bases to trimming and J lost 0 bases, with 10 bases between them. The CDR3, as DNA: TGCGCCAGCAGCTTGGCCGCTCAGAGCTCCTACGAGCAGTACTTC. It codes for CASSLAAQSSYEQYF.

This clonotype was detected only a few times. The chain couples TRBV9 to TRBJ2-7, with 11 positions matching TRBD2. Germline V CDR1 and CDR2: SGDLS, YYNGEE. The CDR3 sequence is 16 residues long. V trimming: 0 bases; J trimming: 4 bases; junction bases outside the gene matches: 6. The CDR3 sequence: CASSVEGTSGPYEQYF. As DNA, the CDR3 is TGTGCCAGCAGCGTAGAGGGGACTAGCGGTCCGTACGAGCAGTACTTC.

The rearrangement links TRBV6-2 or TRBV6-3 to TRBJ2-5; no clear D. Trimming pared 5 bases from V and 3 bases from J, leaving 16 bases between. There are 15 residues in the CDR3. Germline CDR1 reads MNHEY; CDR2 reads SVGEGT. The CDR3 reads CASSPPGFWEETQYF. For the CDR3, the DNA is TGTGCCAGCAGTCCCCCCGGGTTCTGGGAAGAGACCCAGTACTTC.

The rearrangement links TRBV10-3 to TRBJ2-6; 7 nucleotides agree with TRBD1. The CDR3 sequence is 13 residues long. The junction had 0 bases not matched to a gene; V was cut back by 10 bases and J by 0 bases. CDR1 and CDR2 (germline): ENHRY, SYGVKD. The DNA of the CDR3 is TGTGCCACAGGGGGCTCTGGGGCCAACGTCCTGACTTTC. Protein sequence: CATGGSGANVLTF.

This clonotype was detected only a few times. The V call is TRBV20-1, the J call TRBJ1-3; possibly TRBD1 for D (6 bases). In germline, CDR1 is DFQATT, CDR2 SNEGSKA (reference sequence). The CDR3 is 15 residues long. Trimming pared 5 bases from V and 4 bases from J, leaving 18 bases between. CDR3 sequence reads: CSAALLGGDGNTIYF. For the CDR3, the DNA is TGCAGTGCTGCACTCCTAGGGGGGGACGGAAACACCATATATTTT.

This chain joins TRBV5-6 and TRBJ1-2, with 10 bases that match TRBD1. This CDR3 is built from 16 residues. V shed 3 bases, J shed 8 bases, and the junction held 13 bases outside the gene matches. Germline V CDR1 and CDR2: SGHDT, YYEEEE. This CDR3 is CASSYPGTGEFGGYTF. DNA for the CDR3: TGTGCCAGCAGCTACCCCGGGACAGGGGAATTTGGGGGCTACACCTTC.

A single count supports this clonotype. The rearrangement uses TRBV7-3 and TRBJ2-1; 9 bases line up with TRBD2. CDR3 length: 16 amino acids. The trim removed 1 base at V and 3 bases at J, leaving 4 bases unmatched. CDR1 and CDR2 (germline): SGHTA, FQGTGA. The DNA of the CDR3 is TGTGCCAGCAGCTTAAATAGCGGGGGACTCTACAATGAGCAGTTCTTC. It is translated as CASSLNSGGLYNEQFF. Full variable domain (outside the CDR3, taken from reference TRBV7-3 and TRBJ2-1): GAGVSQTPSNKVTEKGKYVELRCDPISGHTALYWYRQSLGQGPEFLIYFQGTGAADDSGLPNDRFFAVRPEGSVSTLKIQRTERGDSAVYLCASSLNSGGLYNEQFFGPGTRLTVL.

The chain links TRBV6-5 to TRBJ1-2; D unclear. This CDR3 region has 17 residues. CDR1 is MNHEY, CDR2 SVGAGI, per germline. Between the trimmed V and J ends, which lost 0 bases and 3 bases, there was a span of 17 bases. In DNA, the CDR3 is TGTGCCAGCAGTTACTCGAATATCTGGGGTAGGGACTATGGCTACACCTTC. It encodes CASSYSNIWGRDYGYTF.

This clonotype was recorded many times. The V call is TRBV2, the J call TRBJ1-2; 10 positions match TRBD1. Germline-derived CDR1 and CDR2 are SNHLY and FYNNEI. V lost 7 bases to trimming and J lost 5 bases; unmatched junction nucleotides: 4. The CDR3 runs to 13 residues. The CDR3 nucleotides read TGTGCCAGCACTCCGGGACAGGGGTATGGCTACACCTTC. Encoded protein: CASTPGQGYGYTF. Variable domain in full (rest from reference TRBV2 and TRBJ1-2): EPEVTQTPSHQVTQMGQEVILRCVPISNHLYFYWYRQILGQKVEFLVSFYNNEISEKSEIFDDQFSVERPDGSNFTLKIRSTKLEDSAMYFCASTPGQGYGYTFGSGTRLTVV.

For this clonotype: This clone may be a read error of a much larger clone one base away. The gene calls are TRBV3-1 and TRBJ1-3; 8 nucleotides line up with TRBD1. V lost 1 base, J lost 8 bases, and 7 bases stayed unmatched. Germline values: CDR1 LGHDT, CDR2 YNNKEL (reference sequence). This CDR3 spans 15 amino acids. The CDR3 coding sequence is TGTGCCAGCAGCCAAGCTACAGGGGGAGGAGACACCATATATTTT. Encoded protein: CASSQATGGGDTIYF.

This clonotype was detected many times. J is TRBJ1-2 and V is TRBV28; D gene unclear. The CDR3 is 13 residues long. Germline V CDR1 and CDR2: MDHEN, SYDVKM. Trimming removed 1 base at V and 3 bases at J, with 6 bases between. The DNA for the CDR3 is TGTGCCAGCAGTTTATACTCGGACTATGGCTACACCTTC. Protein sequence: CASSLYSDYGYTF.

The chain has TRBV3-1 and TRBJ1-2, with 10 bases fitting TRBD1. Germline values: CDR1 LGHDT, CDR2 YNNKEL (reference sequence). This CDR3 spans 14 amino acids. The junction had 0 bases not matched to a gene; V was cut back by 0 bases and J by 5 bases. CDR3 nucleotides: TGTGCCAGCAGCCAAGAGGGACAGGGGTATGGCTACACCTTC. Translating gives CASSQEGQGYGYTF.

The V and J genes are TRBV29-1 and TRBJ2-3, with D perhaps matching TRBD2 (5 bases). The CDR3 runs 16 residues. Germline-derived CDR1 and CDR2 are SQVTM and ANQGSEA. V dropped 1 base and J dropped 0 bases, with 14 bases sitting between them. The CDR3 loop is CSVEGPQSGSTDTQYF. CDR3 in DNA: TGCAGCGTTGAAGGACCTCAGAGCGGCAGCACAGATACGCAGTATTTT.

V and J are TRBV2 and TRBJ1-5, with D hard to call. Germline loops: CDR1 SNHLY, CDR2 FYNNEI. The length of the CDR3 is 14 residues. V was trimmed by 4 bases and J by 2 bases, leaving 9 bases between them. The CDR3 nucleotides are TGTGCCAGCAGTGTGGGGATTGGCAATCAGCCCCAGCATTTT. Its protein is CASSVGIGNQPQHF.

This clonotype occurred a few times. V is TRBV6-1 and J is TRBJ2-7; D may be TRBD1 (6 bases). Germline CDR1 is MNHNS and CDR2 is SASEGT. This CDR3 has 13 amino acids. Trimming pared 6 bases from V and 5 bases from J, leaving 14 bases between. The CDR3 sequence is CASRQGLVHEQYF. The CDR3, as DNA: TGTGCCAGCAGGCAGGGGCTTGTCCACGAGCAGTACTTC.

This clonotype has ten or more counts. The rearrangement uses TRBV11-1 and TRBJ2-5, with no clear D. CDR3 length: 15 residues. Trimming removed 5 bases from V and 4 bases from J, with 17 bases in between. Germline CDR1 reads SGHAT; CDR2 reads FQDESV (reference sequence). CDR3 sequence (DNA): TGTGCCAGCAGCCACCCTACGGTGCGAAGAGAGACCCAGTACTTC. This codes for CASSHPTVRRETQYF.

The CDR3 region has the DNA TGTGCCAGCAGTTTCAAAGGGGGCTCCTACGAGCAGTACTTC. Translating it yields CASSFKGGSYEQYF. This chain joins TRBV27 and TRBJ2-7; D is possibly TRBD1 (6 bases). The CDR3 runs to 14 residues. Germline V gene sequence: CDR1 MNHEY, CDR2 SMNVEV (reference sequence). The V end was cut by 3 bases, the J end by 0 bases, with 9 bases between.

The chain carries TRBV13 and TRBJ2-5; maybe TRBD2 (6 bases). This CDR3 region has 13 residues. Between the trimmed V and J ends, which lost 10 bases and 4 bases, there was a span of 16 bases. Per the germline V gene, CDR1 is PRHDT and CDR2 is FYEKMQ (reference sequence). CDR3 sequence: CATSDSGLETQYF. The CDR3 DNA sequence: TGTGCCACCAGTGATTCGGGACTAGAGACCCAGTACTTC.

This clonotype has only a few counts. The V and J genes are TRBV20-1 and TRBJ1-2, with 8 bases identical to TRBD1. In germline, CDR1 is DFQATT, CDR2 SNEGSKA (reference sequence). Germline trimming cut 3 bases from V and 5 bases from J; bases unmatched to any gene: 8. The CDR3 loop spans 14 amino acids. The CDR3 sequence: CSARSLTGEYGYTF. The CDR3 bases are TGCAGTGCTAGGTCCCTGACAGGGGAATATGGCTACACCTTC.

This clonotype was counted ten times or more. V and J are TRBV7-9 and TRBJ2-1; 9 nucleotides line up with TRBD1. The V gene end was trimmed by 0 bases and the J gene end by 7 bases; junction bases not matched to a gene: 4. Germline CDR1 SEHNR, CDR2 FQNEAQ (reference sequence). This CDR3 has 15 amino acids. The CDR3: CASSLAGQGPNEQFF. Written as DNA, the CDR3 is TGTGCCAGCAGCTTAGCGGGACAGGGCCCGAATGAGCAGTTCTTC.

Only a few counts were recorded for this clonotype. At one boundary the junction diverges from the germline segment, which might be a read error. This sequence joins TRBV20-1 and TRBJ2-3, with 8 bases lining up with TRBD1. Germline loops: CDR1 DFQATT, CDR2 SNEGSKA (reference sequence). The CDR3 contains 13 residues. The CDR3, as DNA: TGCAGTGCTAGGGACCAGGGGACAGGTACGCAGTATTTT. This codes for CSARDQGTGTQYF.

The rearrangement uses TRBV6-1 and TRBJ1-2; tentative D call: TRBD1 (5 bases). V lost 6 bases and J lost 0, with 17 bases in between. Germline V lookup: CDR1 MNHNS, CDR2 SASEGT. The CDR3 totals 16 residues. CDR3 in DNA: TGTGCCAGCAGCCTAAACCAGGGAAACACTAACTATGGCTACACCTTC. Its protein product is CASSLNQGNTNYGYTF.

This clonotype was found many times. The chain employs TRBV11-2 and TRBJ1-5; 7 positions agree with TRBD1. CDR1 and CDR2 (germline): SGHAT, FQNNGV. V lost 5 bases and J lost 4; bases outside the gene matches: 8. CDR3 length: 15 amino acids. The CDR3 loop is CASSQTGSENQPQHF. CDR3 nucleotide sequence: TGTGCCAGCAGCCAGACAGGGTCGGAGAATCAGCCCCAGCATTTT.

Regarding this clonotype: One end of the junction varies from germline; a read error may be responsible. V and J are TRBV6-1 and TRBJ2-7; 10 bases are shared with TRBD1. The germline gives CDR1 MNHNS, CDR2 SASEGT. The CDR3 extends over 15 amino acids. This CDR3 is CASSPGGTGAMGQYF. The CDR3, as DNA: TGCGCCAGCAGTCCTGGCGGGACAGGGGCCATGGGGCAGTACTTC.

This clonotype was counted many times. The rearrangement uses TRBV20-1 and TRBJ2-7; 10 bases are a match to TRBD1. Losses at the gene ends were 4 bases for V and 3 bases for J; bases not matched to a gene: 9. Germline V lookup: CDR1 DFQATT, CDR2 SNEGSKA (reference sequence). The length of the CDR3 is 15 residues. The CDR3 nucleotides read TGCAGTGCTATGAAACGACAGGGGGCTATCTACGAGCAGTACTTC. This translates into CSAMKRQGAIYEQYF.

This clonotype has a handful of counts. The chain has TRBV7-9 and TRBJ2-7; weak D call: TRBD1 (5 bases). The V and J ends lost 6 bases and 2 bases respectively, with 17 bases between them. CDR3 length: 15 residues. Germline V CDR1 and CDR2: SEHNR, FQNEAQ (reference sequence). CDR3 protein: CASRSDSSGPYEQYF. The CDR3 nucleotides are TGTGCCAGCAGATCCGACAGCTCAGGGCCCTACGAGCAGTACTTC. Variable domain in full (rest from reference TRBV7-9 and TRBJ2-7): DTGVSQNPRHKITKRGQNVTFRCDPISEHNRLYWYRQTLGQGPEFLTYFQNEAQLEKSRLLSDRFSAERPKGSFSTLEIQRTEQGDSAMYLCASRSDSSGPYEQYFGPGTRLTVT.

V is TRBV5-1 and J is TRBJ1-2, with D possibly matching TRBD1 (6 bases). CDR1 SGHRS and CDR2 YFSETQ come from the germline V gene. This CDR3 region has 14 residues. The V gene lost 0 bases and the J gene lost 6 bases, with 12 bases spanning the gap. The CDR3 coding sequence is TGCGCCAGCAGCTTGGCTACAGGGAAACATGGCTACACCTTC. Its protein product is CASSLATGKHGYTF.

Remarks on this clonotype: The junction differs from germline at one of its ends, possibly a read error. The rearrangement joins TRBV6-9 to TRBJ2-3; TRBD2 matches 9 bases. Germline assignment: CDR1 MNHGY and CDR2 SVAAGI. CDR3 length: 16 residues. CDR3 nucleotides: TGTACCAGCAGTTTGGGGCTAGCGGGGAACACAGATACGCAGTATTTT. Amino acids: CTSSLGLAGNTDTQYF.

The V gene is TRBV4-3, the J gene TRBJ1-2; D is ambiguous. V dropped 0 bases and J dropped 5 bases, with 10 bases sitting between them. This CDR3 spans 14 amino acids. Germline assignment: CDR1 LGHNA and CDR2 YSLEER. CDR3 loop: CASSQENRQYGYTF. The CDR3 nucleotides are TGCGCCAGCAGCCAAGAGAACAGACAATATGGCTACACCTTC.